This T cell receptor beta chain emerged from a study of circulating CD8 cells and anti-PD-1 response in melanoma. A word on this clonotype: This sequence may be a read error, since a much larger clone differs from it by one base.

Germline CDR1 and CDR2: MDHEN and SYDVKM. The CDR3 runs to 15 residues. TCR libraries were prepared from about 15 ng of total RNA with the QIAseq Immune Repertoire TCR panel. TCRdb reanalysed the reads using MiXCR and keeps one entry per CDR3 protein. Seen here are around 270 distinct CDR3 sequences, 16% observed once, and the top ten hold approximately 66%. Sorting of live CD3+CD8+TCRalphabeta+ cells by PD-1 and/or TIGIT gave four subsets. The sample in question was CD8+ T cells from PBMCs, obtained at baseline or after one month of anti-PD-1 therapy (not recorded which). This TCR came from a human donor with melanoma. The V call is TRBV28, the J call TRBJ2-1; D possibly matches TRBD1 or TRBD2 (5 bases each). The tail of the sequence fits TRBJ2-7 better, so the J call may be wrong. The CDR3 DNA is TGTGCCAGCAGTTTTTTTGAGGGGAACTACAATGAGCAGTACTTC. Translating gives CASSFFEGNYNEQYF.